This TCR beta chain was sequenced during a study of T cell repertoires in cytomegalovirus infection. Looking at the study overall: Shared public TCR beta signatures pointed to both CMV infection and a matching HLA type.

With regard to this clonotype: Its antigen is still unknown.

Study observations and caveats: HLA-C-restricted CMV clonotypes gave the most frequent clonotype in two of eight donors. Carriers of CMV and the relevant HLA type were discriminated by public TCR beta frequency.

CDR3 length: 15 residues. Losses at the gene ends were 5 bases for V and 4 bases for J; bases not matched to a gene: 9. CDR1 and CDR2 from the germline V gene are MDHEN and SYDVKM. TCRdb itself ran the reads through MiXCR, one entry per CDR3 protein. The table records some 390,000 distinct CDR3 sequences, 15% to 20% of them present only once. The sample was PBMCs. This clonotype was sampled from a human donor in good health (CMV status not recorded). Some clones in this sample may be carry-over from other donors' samples. The chain couples TRBV28 to TRBJ1-2; the match to TRBD1 covers 8 bases. CDR3 residues: CASSLTGTGRYGYTF. The CDR3, as DNA: TGTGCCAGCAGTCTCACCGGGACAGGACGCTATGGCTACACCTTC.